The 9 T cell receptor beta chains below were found in one sample sequenced in a study of T cell responses to AZD1222 COVID-19 vaccine. Some clones are missing from TCRdb's copy, which holds only in-frame ones; the method was immunoSEQ multiplex PCR. The data contain approximately 180,000 clones, about 92% of them singletons. The starting material was peripheral blood, obtained on day 0 of AZD1222 vaccination. The receptors derive from an adult in good health.

This clone was recorded at least ten times. This sequence joins TRBV7-6 and TRBJ1-3, with 7 bases identical to TRBD1. With 0 bases clipped from V and 2 bases from J, the junction kept 10 bases outside the gene matches. Germline values: CDR1 SGHVS, CDR2 FNYEAQ. This CDR3 is 18 amino acids long. This CDR3 reads CASSLATGDPGPGNTIYF. The CDR3 DNA sequence: TGTGCCAGCAGCTTAGCTACAGGGGACCCTGGTCCTGGAAACACCATATATTTT.

The chain uses TRBV2 and TRBJ2-7; D is ambiguous. This CDR3 region has 12 residues. V lost 4 bases and J lost 3, with 7 bases in between. CDR1 is SNHLY, CDR2 FYNNEI, per germline. This chain's CDR3 is CASSGINYEQYF. The CDR3 DNA follows: TGTGCCAGCAGTGGAATTAACTACGAGCAGTACTTC.

The chain has TRBV6-5 and TRBJ1-1; D unresolved. Germline V gene sequence: CDR1 MNHEY, CDR2 SVGAGI. The CDR3 sequence is 13 residues long. Trimming pared 4 bases from V and 0 bases from J, leaving 6 bases between. The CDR3 DNA reads as TGTGCCAGCAGTTGGAGCATGAACACTGAAGCTTTCTTT. It codes for CASSWSMNTEAFF.

This chain connects TRBV5-4 to TRBJ1-3; D unclear. The CDR3 is 12 amino acids. The germline gives CDR1 SGHNT, CDR2 YYREEE (reference sequence). V was pared by 4 bases and J by 4 bases, with 6 bases between. The CDR3 DNA follows: TGTGCCAGCAGCCTCGCCGGAAACACCATATATTTT. As protein: CASSLAGNTIYF.

The chain couples TRBV15 to TRBJ1-1, with no clear D. Germline CDR1 and CDR2: LNHNV and YYDKDF (reference sequence). V shed 1 base and J shed 5 bases, with 5 bases lying between them. The CDR3 has 12 amino acids. CDR3 protein: CATSRVRTEAFF. The CDR3 DNA reads TGTGCCACCAGCAGAGTACGTACTGAAGCTTTCTTT.

This clone was observed a handful of times. The chain combines TRBV4-2 with TRBJ2-3, with 9 bases lining up with TRBD2. The V gene end was trimmed by 0 bases and the J gene end by 3 bases; junction bases not matched to a gene: 7. Germline V lookup: CDR1 LGHNA, CDR2 YNFKEQ. This CDR3 region has 17 residues. The CDR3 DNA reads TGTGCCAGCAGCCAAGAATTGGCGGGAGGGCTGACAGATACGCAGTATTTT. Residues: CASSQELAGGLTDTQYF.

The chain carries TRBV27 and TRBJ1-3; D is ambiguous. V was cut by 5 bases and J by 4 bases, with 12 bases left in between. The CDR3 is made up of 14 amino acids. Germline CDR1 MNHEY, CDR2 SMNVEV (reference sequence). For the CDR3, the DNA is TGTGCCAGCAGTACCCCGCTTAGCGGAAACACCATATATTTT. This sequence encodes CASSTPLSGNTIYF.

This chain joins TRBV18 and TRBJ2-1, with 9 bases that match TRBD1. This CDR3 comprises 14 residues. With V trimmed by 6 bases and J by 5 bases, 5 bases remained unmatched. Germline CDR1 is KGHSH and CDR2 is LQKENI. CDR3 residues: CASSGQGTHNEQFF. As DNA, the CDR3 is TGTGCCAGCTCGGGACAGGGCACACACAATGAGCAGTTCTTC.

This clone came up a few times. V gene TRBV7-2 combines with J gene TRBJ1-4; D remains ambiguous. The V end was cut by 1 base, the J end by 7 bases, with 13 bases between. The CDR3 contains 15 residues. Germline values: CDR1 SGHTA, CDR2 FQGNSA. The CDR3 DNA is TGTGCCAGCAGCTTAGAGGGCAGGTCTACTGAAAAACTGTTTTTT. It encodes CASSLEGRSTEKLFF. The full variable domain, completed using reference TRBV7-2 and TRBJ1-4, is GAGVSQSPSNKVTEKGKDVELRCDPISGHTALYWYRQSLGQGLEFLIYFQGNSAPDKSGLPSDRFSAERTGGSVSTLTIQRTQQEDSAVYLCASSLEGRSTEKLFFGSGTQLSVL.